This TCR beta chain was obtained from a study of regulatory T cells in long-lasting Graves disease. This clonotype was seen repeatedly, ten times or more. For TCR beta, libraries came from iRepertoire HTBI primers and Arm-PCR of CDR3 regions. MiXCR, run by TCRdb on the multiplex PCR reads, gives a single entry per CDR3 protein. The sample records some 330,000 distinct CDR3 sequences, approximately 25% being singletons. Time point defined: persistent/refractory GD, antithyroid drugs over 5 years with positive TRAb. Following extraction of RNA from PBMCs, that RNA was used to make the TCR library. The germline gives CDR1 DFQATT, CDR2 SNEGSKA (reference sequence). This CDR3 spans 14 amino acids. V gave up 6 bases and J gave up 2 bases; unmatched junction bases: 10.

J is TRBJ2-7 and V is TRBV20-1; 7 positions match TRBD1. The sample consisted of peripheral blood mononuclear cells (PBMCs), taken when the disease was refractory, from a patient treated with antithyroid drugs. This receptor was obtained from a woman aged 40 to 50 with Graves disease. The CDR3, as DNA: TGCAGTGCCTATCGACAGGGCTTGACCTACGAGCAGTACTTC. Translating it yields CSAYRQGLTYEQYF.